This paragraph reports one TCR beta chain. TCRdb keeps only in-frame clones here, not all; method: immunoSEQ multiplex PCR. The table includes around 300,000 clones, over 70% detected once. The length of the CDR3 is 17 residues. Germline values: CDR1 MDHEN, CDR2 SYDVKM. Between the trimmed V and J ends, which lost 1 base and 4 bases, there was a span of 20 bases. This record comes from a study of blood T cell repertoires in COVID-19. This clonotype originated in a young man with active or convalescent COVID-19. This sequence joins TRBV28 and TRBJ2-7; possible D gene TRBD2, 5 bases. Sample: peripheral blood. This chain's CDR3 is CASSLYAGSRGVYEQYF. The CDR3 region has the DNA TGTGCCAGCAGTTTATATGCGGGCTCTCGCGGAGTTTACGAGCAGTACTTC. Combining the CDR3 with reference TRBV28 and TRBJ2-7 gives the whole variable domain DVKVTQSSRYLVKRTGEKVFLECVQDMDHENMFWYRQDPGLGLRLIYFSYDVKMKEKGDIPEGYSVSREKKERFSLILESASTNQTSMYLCASSLYAGSRGVYEQYFGPGTRLTVT.